This T cell receptor beta chain is drawn from a study of CD8 T cells in ankylosing spondylitis. Study-level findings and limits: In ankylosing spondylitis blood, a motif of eight highly homologous TCR beta variants appeared characteristic. Some motif variants were previously reported in reactive arthritis synovial fluid and blood. Disease-linked clones reportedly showed significant enrichment in matched ankylosing spondylitis synovial fluid.

MiXCR, applied by TCRdb to the 5' RACE reads, yields one record per CDR3 protein. Of 200,000 to 250,000 distinct CDR3 sequences in the sample, 18% are singletons; the top ten hold more than 40%. On this clonotype itself: Its antigen is undetermined.

Trimming cost V 0 bases and J 1 base, with 18 bases left between them. In germline, CDR1 is MGHRA, CDR2 YSYEKL. There are 18 residues in the CDR3. The chain employs TRBV4-1 and TRBJ1-1; no clear D. The sequence was obtained from a male donor with ankylosing spondylitis. The source material was blood, either unsorted or a sorted T cell fraction (not recorded which). DNA for the CDR3: TGCGCCAGCAGCCAAGATCGAGCCGGGGTTTTTGGGAACACTGAAGCTTTCTTT. This encodes CASSQDRAGVFGNTEAFF.